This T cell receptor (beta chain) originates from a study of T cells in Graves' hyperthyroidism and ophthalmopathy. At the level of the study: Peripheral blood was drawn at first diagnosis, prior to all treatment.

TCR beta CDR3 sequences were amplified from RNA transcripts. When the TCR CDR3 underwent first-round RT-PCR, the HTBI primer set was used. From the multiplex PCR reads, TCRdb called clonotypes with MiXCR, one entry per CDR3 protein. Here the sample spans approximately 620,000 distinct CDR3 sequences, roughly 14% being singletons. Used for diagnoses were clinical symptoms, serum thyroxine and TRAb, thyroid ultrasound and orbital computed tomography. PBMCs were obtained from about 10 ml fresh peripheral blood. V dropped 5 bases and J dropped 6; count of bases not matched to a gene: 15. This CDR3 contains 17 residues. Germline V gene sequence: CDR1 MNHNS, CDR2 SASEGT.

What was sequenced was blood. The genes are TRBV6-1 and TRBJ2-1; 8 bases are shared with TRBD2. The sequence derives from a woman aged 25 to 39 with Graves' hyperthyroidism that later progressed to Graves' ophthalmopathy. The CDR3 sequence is CASSPIGGGGWVNEQFF. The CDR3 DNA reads TGTGCCAGCAGTCCCATCGGGGGGGGGGGATGGGTCAATGAGCAGTTCTTC.